These 18 T cell receptor beta chains were sequenced from one sample in a study of blood T cell repertoires in COVID-19. Some clones are missing from TCRdb's copy, which holds only in-frame ones; the method was immunoSEQ multiplex PCR. The table includes about 240,000 clones, 75% to 85% detected once. Sequencing was done on a sample of peripheral blood. Source of these receptors: a woman in her seventies with acute or convalescent COVID-19.

The V call is TRBV18, the J call TRBJ1-5, with D possibly TRBD1 on 6 matching bases. The germline V and J ends were trimmed by 0 bases and 0 bases, with 9 bases remaining between them. The germline gives CDR1 KGHSH, CDR2 LQKENI. This CDR3 has 16 residues. The DNA of the CDR3 is TGTGCCAGCTCACCACCGGGACAAAATAGCAATCAGCCCCAGCATTTT. Protein sequence: CASSPPGQNSNQPQHF.

The rearrangement joins TRBV5-1 to TRBJ2-3, with TRBD2 matching over 8 bases. The length of the CDR3 is 16 residues. Germline values: CDR1 SGHRS, CDR2 YFSETQ. The junction had 3 bases not matched to a gene; V was cut back by 0 bases and J by 0 bases. Here the CDR3 reads CASSLGLAKSTDTQYF. CDR3 sequence (DNA): TGCGCCAGCAGCTTGGGACTAGCGAAGAGCACAGATACGCAGTATTTT.

This clone was observed once. This chain links TRBV6-5 with TRBJ1-2, with 9 bases aligning to TRBD1. The CDR3 is 15 residues long. Germline CDR1 MNHEY, CDR2 SVGAGI. The junction had 14 bases not matched to a gene; V was cut back by 8 bases and J by 7 bases. The CDR3 sequence: CASRPGQGIYVGYTF. Written as DNA, the CDR3 is TGTGCCAGCCGCCCGGGACAGGGAATTTATGTTGGCTACACCTTC.

V usage is TRBV2 and J usage is TRBJ1-4; TRBD1 agrees at 8 bases. Germline V gene lookup returns CDR1 SNHLY and CDR2 FYNNEI. V trimming: 5 bases; J trimming: 5 bases; junction bases outside the gene matches: 4. This CDR3 region has 14 residues. The CDR3 DNA is TGTGCCAGCAGTCCACAGGGGGTGAATGAAAAACTGTTTTTT. This translates into CASSPQGVNEKLFF.

As concerns this clone: Other DNA sequences from this sample encode an identical CDR3 as well. This sequence joins TRBV5-1 and TRBJ2-2; D is perhaps TRBD1 (6 bases). Germline V lookup: CDR1 SGHRS, CDR2 YFSETQ. The V gene lost 0 bases and the J gene lost 0 bases, with 9 bases spanning the gap. This CDR3 has 16 amino acids. The CDR3 sequence: CASSLGDRSNTGELFF. CDR3 nucleotides: TGCGCCAGCAGCTTGGGAGACAGGTCGAACACCGGGGAGCTGTTTTTT.

The chain is built from TRBV4-2 and TRBJ1-2; TRBD1 matches 10 bases. CDR3 length: 15 amino acids. Trimming took 1 base from V and 7 from J; bases not matched to a gene: 6. CDR1 LGHNA and CDR2 YNFKEQ come from the germline V gene. The CDR3 protein is CASSQGQGAPRGYTF. The CDR3 DNA follows: TGTGCCAGCAGCCAAGGACAGGGGGCTCCACGTGGCTACACCTTC.

The sample holds a few counts of this clone. The chain employs TRBV7-2 and TRBJ2-2; TRBD2 might be the D (5 bases). The V and J ends lost 5 bases and 7 bases respectively, with 5 bases between them. The CDR3 totals 11 residues. CDR1 is SGHTA and CDR2 is FQGNSA in the germline V gene. CDR3 sequence: CASSRGGELFF. CDR3 bases: TGTGCCAGCAGCCGGGGCGGGGAGCTGTTTTTT.

The V and J genes are TRBV19 and TRBJ1-5, with a weak D call TRBD1 (6 bases). Germline CDR1 and CDR2: LNHDA and SQIVND (reference sequence). This CDR3 spans 13 amino acids. The V end was cut by 8 bases, the J end by 0 bases, with 8 bases between. CDR3 in amino acids: CASRQVSNQPQHF. Here the CDR3 DNA reads TGTGCCAGTCGACAGGTTAGCAATCAGCCCCAGCATTTT.

The rearrangement joins TRBV4-3 to TRBJ1-2, with a possible D match to TRBD1 (5 bases). V was pared by 1 base and J by 1 base, with 13 bases between. Per the germline V gene, CDR1 is LGHNA and CDR2 is YSLEER. CDR3 length: 16 amino acids. CDR3 nucleotide sequence: TGCGCCAGCAGCCAAGTTTCTGGGGCAGTTAACTATGGCTACACCTTC. It encodes CASSQVSGAVNYGYTF.

The chain uses TRBV7-2 and TRBJ1-2; 10 nucleotides agree with TRBD1. The CDR3 has 15 amino acids. Germline CDR1 reads SGHTA; CDR2 reads FQGNSA. The trim removed 0 bases at V and 6 bases at J, leaving 4 bases unmatched. The CDR3 spells CASSLATGQGHGYTF. CDR3 nucleotides: TGTGCCAGCAGCTTAGCCACGGGACAGGGGCATGGCTACACCTTC.

V is TRBV18 and J is TRBJ1-1; a possible D gene is TRBD1 (5 bases). There are 16 residues in the CDR3. V lost 2 bases and J lost 5, with 18 bases in between. CDR1 and CDR2 from the germline V gene are KGHSH and LQKENI. The CDR3 reads CASSPNNGAGRTEAFF. DNA for the CDR3: TGTGCCAGCTCACCAAATAATGGGGCAGGGAGGACTGAAGCTTTCTTT.

V usage is TRBV4-3 and J usage is TRBJ2-7; possible D gene TRBD2, 5 bases. V lost 0 bases to trimming and J lost 2 bases, with 8 bases between them. Germline lookup yields CDR1 LGHNA and CDR2 YSLEER. The CDR3 is 14 residues long. CDR3 DNA: TGCGCCAGCAGCCAAGATCGGGGTCCCTACGAGCAGTACTTC. This sequence encodes CASSQDRGPYEQYF.

V is TRBV6-2 or TRBV6-3 and J is TRBJ1-3; the D gene is possibly TRBD1 (5 bases). Trimming pared 0 bases from V and 9 bases from J, leaving 6 bases between. The CDR3 sequence is 12 residues long. Germline assignment: CDR1 MNHEY and CDR2 SVGEGT. CDR3 protein: CASSYSGGTIYF. In nucleotides, the CDR3 is TGTGCCAGCAGTTACTCCGGGGGCACCATATATTTT.

This sequence joins TRBV3-1 (or the pseudogene TRBV3-2) and TRBJ2-3; tentatively, D is TRBD1 (5 bases). V was pared by 3 bases and J by 7 bases, with 8 bases between. CDR3 size: 12 residues. Germline V gene data show CDR1 as LGHDT and CDR2 as YNNKEL (reference sequence). The DNA for the CDR3 is TGTGCCAGCAGCCAGACAGCTTATACGCAGTATTTT. Protein: CASSQTAYTQYF.

V and J are TRBV2 and TRBJ1-6, with 7 bases matching TRBD1. This CDR3 spans 14 amino acids. Losses at the gene ends were 8 bases for V and 7 bases for J; bases not matched to a gene: 8. Germline V lookup: CDR1 SNHLY, CDR2 FYNNEI. CDR3 sequence reads: CASSGGQSNSPLHF. CDR3 in DNA: TGTGCCAGCTCTGGGGGACAGAGCAATTCACCCCTCCACTTT.

V gene TRBV7-2 combines with J gene TRBJ2-5; 8 bases are shared with TRBD1. The trim removed 3 bases at V and 5 bases at J, leaving 5 bases unmatched. Germline assignment: CDR1 SGHTA and CDR2 FQGNSA. This CDR3 region has 14 residues. This chain's CDR3 is CASSFRGQGETQYF. DNA for the CDR3: TGTGCCAGCAGCTTCAGGGGGCAAGGGGAGACCCAGTACTTC. Together with reference TRBV7-2 and TRBJ2-5, the CDR3 gives the full variable domain: GAGVSQSPSNKVTEKGKDVELRCDPISGHTALYWYRQSLGQGLEFLIYFQGNSAPDKSGLPSDRFSAERTGGSVSTLTIQRTQQEDSAVYLCASSFRGQGETQYFGPGTRLLVL.

The chain recombines TRBV7-2 with TRBJ1-2; D remains ambiguous. This CDR3 region has 14 residues. The ends were cut back, 5 bases at V and 0 bases at J, with 10 bases in the middle. The germline CDR1 and CDR2 sequences are SGHTA and FQGNSA. CDR3 coding DNA: TGTGCCAGCAGCGCGGACTTAGCTAACTATGGCTACACCTTC. Translated: CASSADLANYGYTF.

The CDR3: CASSQLLGGGYQETQYF. DNA for the CDR3: TGCGCCAGCAGCCAGCTCCTGGGCGGGGGGTACCAAGAGACCCAGTACTTC. The chain joins TRBV4-1 to TRBJ2-5, with 8 bases aligning to TRBD2. J lost 0 bases, V lost 3 bases, and 9 bases had no gene match. Germline V gene data show CDR1 as MGHRA and CDR2 as YSYEKL. This CDR3 has 17 residues.